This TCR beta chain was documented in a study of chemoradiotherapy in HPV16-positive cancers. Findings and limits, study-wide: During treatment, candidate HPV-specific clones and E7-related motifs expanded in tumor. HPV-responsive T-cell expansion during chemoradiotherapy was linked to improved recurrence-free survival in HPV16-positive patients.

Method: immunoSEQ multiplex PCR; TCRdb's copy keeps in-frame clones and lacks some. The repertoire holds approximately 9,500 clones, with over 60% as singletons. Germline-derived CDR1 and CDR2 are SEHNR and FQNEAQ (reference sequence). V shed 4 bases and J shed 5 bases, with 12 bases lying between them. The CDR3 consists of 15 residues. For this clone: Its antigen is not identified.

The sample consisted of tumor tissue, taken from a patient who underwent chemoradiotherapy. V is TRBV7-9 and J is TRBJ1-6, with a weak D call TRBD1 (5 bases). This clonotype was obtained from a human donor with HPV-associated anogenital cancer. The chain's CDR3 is CASSSQGSHNSPLHF. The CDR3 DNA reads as TGTGCCAGCAGCTCGCAGGGTTCCCATAATTCACCCCTCCACTTT.